These 5 T cell receptor beta chains originate from one sample sequenced in a study of a mutant IDH1 vaccine in newly diagnosed glioma. Profiled with immunoSEQ multiplex PCR; TCRdb holds only in-frame clones, not every one. This table holds 52,000 or so clones, 65% to 90% found once. Their antigens remain unidentified. The time point was: week 5, during vaccination. Each dose of the vaccine consisted of 300 ug of mutant IDH1 20-mer peptide, with topical imiquimod. The sequencing here drew on PBMCs, taken from a glioma patient whose treatment included an IDH1 peptide vaccine. The source is a woman under 30 with glioma. Some clones in this sample may be carry-over from other donors' samples.

This chain links TRBV27 with TRBJ2-6, with D uncertain. Trimming took 5 bases from V and 0 from J, leaving 8 bases between them. From germline, CDR1 is MNHEY and CDR2 SMNVEV (reference sequence). The CDR3 spans 15 residues. The CDR3 DNA sequence: TGTGCCAGCAGTGATGACTTCTCTGGGGCCAACGTCCTGACTTTC. It is translated as CASSDDFSGANVLTF. The whole variable domain, remainder taken from reference TRBV27 and TRBJ2-6, is EAQVTQNPRYLITVTGKKLTVTCSQNMNHEYMSWYRQDPGLGLRQIYYSMNVEVTDKGDVPEGYKVSRKEKRNFPLILESPSPNQTSLYFCASSDDFSGANVLTFGAGSRLTVL.

The chain recombines TRBV5-6 with TRBJ1-5; D not certain. The CDR3 sequence is 14 residues long. Trimming left V 4 bases short and J 0 bases short, with 8 bases between. From germline, CDR1 is SGHDT and CDR2 YYEEEE. The CDR3 is CASSPYYSNQPQHF. The CDR3 nucleotides read TGTGCCAGCAGCCCGTACTATAGCAATCAGCCCCAGCATTTT. Full variable domain (outside the CDR3, taken from reference TRBV5-6 and TRBJ1-5): DAGVTQSPTHLIKTRGQQVTLRCSPKSGHDTVSWYQQALGQGPQFIFQYYEEEERQRGNFPDRFSGHQFPNYSSELNVNALLLGDSALYLCASSPYYSNQPQHFGDGTRLSIL.

This sequence joins TRBV6-4 and TRBJ1-1; D is undetermined. V lost 3 bases, J lost 1 base, and 6 bases lay in between. The CDR3 runs 13 residues. The germline CDR1 and CDR2 sequences are MRHNA and SNTAGT. The CDR3 nucleotides read TGTGCCAGCAGTGAGACGGGGAACACTGAAGCTTTCTTT. Protein product: CASSETGNTEAFF.

Comment on this clone: The junction does not match germline at one end; this may be a read error. The V gene is TRBV7-7, the J gene TRBJ2-5, with D hard to call. Germline V gives CDR1 SSHAT, CDR2 FNYEAQ (reference sequence). The CDR3 is 15 residues long. The CDR3 nucleotides read TGTGCTAGCAGCCTCCTGGGCGGCCCCCAAGAGACCCAGTACTTC. Translated: CASSLLGGPQETQYF.

The chain is built from TRBV4-3 and TRBJ2-1, with 9 nucleotides matching TRBD2. Per the germline V gene, CDR1 is LGHNA and CDR2 is YSLEER. Losses at the gene ends were 1 base for V and 8 bases for J; bases not matched to a gene: 3. The CDR3 covers 14 residues. The CDR3 spells CASSQVTSGDEQFF. The CDR3 nucleotides are TGCGCCAGCAGCCAAGTGACTAGCGGCGATGAGCAGTTCTTC.